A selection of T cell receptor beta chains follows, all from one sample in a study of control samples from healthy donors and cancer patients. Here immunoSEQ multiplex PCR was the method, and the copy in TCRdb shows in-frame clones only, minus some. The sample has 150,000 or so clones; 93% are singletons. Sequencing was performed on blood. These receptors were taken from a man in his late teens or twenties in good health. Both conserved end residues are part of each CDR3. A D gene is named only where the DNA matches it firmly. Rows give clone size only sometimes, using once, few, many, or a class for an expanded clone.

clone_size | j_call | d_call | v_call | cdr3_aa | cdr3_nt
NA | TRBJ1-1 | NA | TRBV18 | CASSPRAGTAITHTEAFF | TGTGCCAGCTCACCACGGGCCGGAACCGCCATCACGCACACTGAAGCTTTCTTT
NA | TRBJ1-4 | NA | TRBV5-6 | CASSRTGLGTNEKLFF | TGTGCCAGCAGCCGAACAGGGTTGGGAACTAATGAAAAACTGTTTTTT
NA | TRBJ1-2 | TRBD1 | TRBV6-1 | CASSEAGGDRVDGYTF | TGTGCCAGCAGTGAAGCTGGGGGAGACAGGGTTGACGGCTACACCTTC
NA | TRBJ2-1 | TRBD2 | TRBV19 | CASSIDGGGRPNNEQFF | TGTGCCAGTAGTATAGATGGGGGCGGGAGGCCTAACAATGAGCAGTTCTTC
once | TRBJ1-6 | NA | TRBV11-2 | CASSRDGYNSPLHF | TGTGCCAGCAGCCGGGACGGTTATAATTCACCCCTCCACTTT
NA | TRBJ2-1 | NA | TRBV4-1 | CASSQRAGVGTGNEQFF | TGCGCCAGCAGCCAACGGGCAGGGGTCGGGACTGGGAATGAGCAGTTCTTC
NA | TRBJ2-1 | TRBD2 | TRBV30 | CAWSLGLAGGEQFF | TGTGCCTGGAGTCTCGGACTAGCGGGGGGAGAGCAGTTCTTC
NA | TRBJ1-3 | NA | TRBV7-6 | CASSLAGLRGNTIYF | TGTGCCAGCAGCTTAGCCGGCTTGCGTGGAAACACCATATATTTT
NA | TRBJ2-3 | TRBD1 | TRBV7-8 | CASRTTGGRATDTQYF | TGTGCCAGCAGAACTACAGGGGGGCGGGCCACAGATACGCAGTATTTT
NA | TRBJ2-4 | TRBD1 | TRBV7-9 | CASSLGGQGAALAKNIQYF | TGTGCCAGCAGCCTCGGGGGACAGGGGGCGGCTCTAGCCAAAAACATTCAGTACTTC
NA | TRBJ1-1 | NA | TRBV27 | CASSLGQNTEAFF | TGTGCCAGCAGCCTAGGACAAAACACTGAAGCTTTCTTT
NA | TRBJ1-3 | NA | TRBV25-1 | CASSELGAGNTIYF | TGTGCCAGCAGTGAATTGGGGGCTGGAAACACCATATATTTT
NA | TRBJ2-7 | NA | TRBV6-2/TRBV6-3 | CASSIVPYEQYF | TGTGCCAGCAGTATTGTTCCCTACGAGCAGTACTTC
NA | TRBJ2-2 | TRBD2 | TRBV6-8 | CASRRTSGRVESVGGELFF | TGTGCCAGCAGGCGTACTAGCGGGAGGGTTGAGTCGGTTGGCGGGGAGCTGTTTTTT
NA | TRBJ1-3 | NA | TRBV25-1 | CASSESRGRGDTIYF | TGTGCCAGCAGTGAATCACGGGGACGGGGGGACACCATATATTTT
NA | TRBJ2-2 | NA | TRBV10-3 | CAISEGGQLNTGELFF | TGTGCCATCAGTGAAGGGGGGCAGCTAAACACCGGGGAGCTGTTTTTT
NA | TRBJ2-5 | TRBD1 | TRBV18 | CASSPFGQGAETQYF | TGTGCCAGCTCACCATTCGGACAGGGGGCGGAGACCCAGTACTTC
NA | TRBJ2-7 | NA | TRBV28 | CASSPPFGGVHEQYF | TGTGCCAGCAGTCCCCCCTTTGGGGGAGTCCACGAGCAGTACTTC
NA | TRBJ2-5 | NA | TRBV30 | CAWSARGHGETQYF | TGTGCCTGGAGTGCCAGGGGCCACGGAGAGACCCAGTACTTC
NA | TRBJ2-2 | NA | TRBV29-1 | CSVEGANTNTGELFF | TGCAGCGTTGAGGGGGCCAATACGAACACCGGGGAGCTGTTTTTT
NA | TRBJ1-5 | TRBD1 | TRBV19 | CASSIAPDRADQPQHF | TGTGCCAGTAGTATAGCCCCTGACAGGGCAGATCAGCCCCAGCATTTT
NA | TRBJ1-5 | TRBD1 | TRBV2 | CASSAGQDSNQPQHF | TGTGCCAGCAGTGCCGGACAGGATAGCAATCAGCCCCAGCATTTT
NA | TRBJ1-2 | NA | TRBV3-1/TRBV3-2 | CASSQRPNSYGYTF | TGTGCCAGCAGCCAACGCCCGAATTCCTATGGCTACACCTTC
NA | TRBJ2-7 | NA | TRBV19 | CASSTGRYYEQYF | TGTGCCAGTAGTACCGGACGGTACTACGAGCAGTACTTC
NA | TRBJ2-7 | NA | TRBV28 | CASSYRPGSEQYF | TGTGCCAGCAGCTACCGGCCGGGCTCCGAGCAGTACTTC
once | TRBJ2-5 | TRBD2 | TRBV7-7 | CASSKGAGVETQYF | TGTGCTAGCAGCAAAGGAGCGGGAGTGGAGACCCAGTACTTC
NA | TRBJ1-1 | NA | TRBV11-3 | CASSPSPGNTEAFF | TGTGCCAGCAGCCCTAGCCCGGGGAACACTGAAGCTTTCTTT
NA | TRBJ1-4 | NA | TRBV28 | CASSKYAHDGEKLFF | TGTGCCAGCTCAAAATATGCCCACGATGGGGAAAAACTGTTTTTT
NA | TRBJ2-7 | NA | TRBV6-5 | CASRAMIQLTYEQYF | TGTGCCAGCAGGGCCATGATCCAATTAACCTACGAGCAGTACTTC
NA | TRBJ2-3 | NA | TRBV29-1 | CSVEVGVADTQYF | TGCAGCGTTGAAGTGGGAGTGGCAGATACGCAGTATTTT
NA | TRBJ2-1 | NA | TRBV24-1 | CATSDPRTARFYEQFF | TGTGCCACCAGTGACCCTCGGACAGCCAGGTTTTATGAGCAGTTCTTC
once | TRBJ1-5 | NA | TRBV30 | CAWKGKGPRNQPQHF | TGTGCCTGGAAGGGAAAGGGGCCGCGAAATCAGCCCCAGCATTTT
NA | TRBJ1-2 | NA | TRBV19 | CASSIGLHYTF | TGTGCCAGTAGTATCGGTCTGCACTACACCTTC
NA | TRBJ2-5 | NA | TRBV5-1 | CASSFGETQYF | TGCGCCAGCAGCTTCGGAGAGACCCAGTACTTC
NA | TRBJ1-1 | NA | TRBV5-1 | CASSLSPFGGDTEAFF | TGCGCCAGCAGCTTGTCCCCATTCGGAGGCGACACTGAAGCTTTCTTT
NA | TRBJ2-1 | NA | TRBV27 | CASSLRGGLRGEQFF | TGTGCCAGCAGTTTAAGGGGGGGACTGAGGGGCGAGCAGTTCTTC
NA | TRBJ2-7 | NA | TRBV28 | CASSLGLSYEQYF | TGTGCCAGCAGTTTAGGACTTTCCTACGAGCAGTACTTC
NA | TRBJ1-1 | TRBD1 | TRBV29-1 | CSVRTNRGGDTEAFF | TGCAGCGTCCGGACGAACAGGGGAGGTGACACTGAAGCTTTCTTT
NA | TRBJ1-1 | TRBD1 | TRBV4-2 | CASSHDLGQVGREAFF | TGTGCCAGCAGCCATGATCTCGGACAGGTAGGAAGGGAAGCTTTCTTT
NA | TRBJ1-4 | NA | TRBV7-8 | CASSLAKQEKLFF | TGTGCCAGCAGCTTAGCGAAACAGGAAAAACTGTTTTTT
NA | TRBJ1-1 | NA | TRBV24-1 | CATSDYGNTEAFF | TGTGCCACCAGTGATTATGGGAACACTGAAGCTTTCTTT